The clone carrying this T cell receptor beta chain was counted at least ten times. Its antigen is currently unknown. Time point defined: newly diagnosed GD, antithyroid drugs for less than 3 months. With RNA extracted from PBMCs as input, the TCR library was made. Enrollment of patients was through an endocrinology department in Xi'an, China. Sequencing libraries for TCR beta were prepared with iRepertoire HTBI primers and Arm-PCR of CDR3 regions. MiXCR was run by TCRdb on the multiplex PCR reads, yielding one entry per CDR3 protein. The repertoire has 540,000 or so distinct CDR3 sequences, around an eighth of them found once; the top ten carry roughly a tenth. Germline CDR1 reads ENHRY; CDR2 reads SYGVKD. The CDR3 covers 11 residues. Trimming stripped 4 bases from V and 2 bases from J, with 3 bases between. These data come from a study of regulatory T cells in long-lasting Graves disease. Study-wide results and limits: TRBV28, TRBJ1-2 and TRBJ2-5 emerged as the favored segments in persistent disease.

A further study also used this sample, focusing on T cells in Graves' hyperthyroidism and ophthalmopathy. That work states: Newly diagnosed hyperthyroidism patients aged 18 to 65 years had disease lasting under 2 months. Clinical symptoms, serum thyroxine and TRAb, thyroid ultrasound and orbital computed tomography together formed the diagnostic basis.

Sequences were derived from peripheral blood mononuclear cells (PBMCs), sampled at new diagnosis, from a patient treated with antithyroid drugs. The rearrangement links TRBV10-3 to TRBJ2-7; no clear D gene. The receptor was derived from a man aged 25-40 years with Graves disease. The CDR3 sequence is CAISAAYEQYF. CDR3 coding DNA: TGTGCCATCAGTGCCGCCTACGAGCAGTACTTC.